Given below is one T cell receptor beta chain in context. The antigen is undetermined. V lost 4 bases and J lost 5, with 13 bases in between. CDR3 size: 14 residues. Germline CDR1 is SGHRS and CDR2 is YFSETQ. Presence of unique molecular identifiers characterized the TCR beta cDNA libraries. TCRdb recomputed calls from the PCR reads with MiXCR, one row per CDR3 protein. The profile covers some 370,000 distinct CDR3 sequences, with roughly 36% appearing a single time and around an eighth taken by the ten largest. This sample is drawn from a study of post-analysis software for immune sequencing data. Looking at the study overall: Relapsing-remitting, secondary progressive and progressive-relapsing multiple sclerosis were all included among the disease courses.

Findings and caveats of the study: In multiple sclerosis, normalized Chao1 diversity was significantly below that of controls. When patients were compared with controls, a handful of TRBV segments were more frequent, TRBV5-6, TRBV5-1 and TRBV20-1 among them.

Material: blood. V is TRBV5-1 and J is TRBJ2-1, with a tentative D call TRBD2 (5 bases). The clonotype was recovered from a girl aged 10 to 17 with multiple sclerosis. The CDR3 DNA is TGCGCCAGCAGCGCGGGCGACTTACACAATGAGCAGTTCTTC. Its protein is CASSAGDLHNEQFF.